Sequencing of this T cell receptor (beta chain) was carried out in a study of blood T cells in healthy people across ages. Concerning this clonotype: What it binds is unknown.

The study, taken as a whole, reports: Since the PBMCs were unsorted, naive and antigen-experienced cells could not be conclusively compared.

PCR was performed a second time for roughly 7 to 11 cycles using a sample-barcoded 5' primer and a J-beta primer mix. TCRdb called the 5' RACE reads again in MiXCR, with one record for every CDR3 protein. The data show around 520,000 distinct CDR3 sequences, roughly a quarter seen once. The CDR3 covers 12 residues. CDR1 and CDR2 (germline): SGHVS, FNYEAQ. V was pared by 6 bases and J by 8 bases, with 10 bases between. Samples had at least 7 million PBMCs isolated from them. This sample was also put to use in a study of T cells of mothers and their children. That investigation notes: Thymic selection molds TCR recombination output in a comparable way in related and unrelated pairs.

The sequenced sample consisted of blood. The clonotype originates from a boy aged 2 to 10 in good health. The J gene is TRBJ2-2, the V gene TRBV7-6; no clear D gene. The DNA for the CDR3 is TGTGCCAGCAGGTTTTTGGCTGGGGAGCTGTTTTTT. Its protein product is CASRFLAGELFF.